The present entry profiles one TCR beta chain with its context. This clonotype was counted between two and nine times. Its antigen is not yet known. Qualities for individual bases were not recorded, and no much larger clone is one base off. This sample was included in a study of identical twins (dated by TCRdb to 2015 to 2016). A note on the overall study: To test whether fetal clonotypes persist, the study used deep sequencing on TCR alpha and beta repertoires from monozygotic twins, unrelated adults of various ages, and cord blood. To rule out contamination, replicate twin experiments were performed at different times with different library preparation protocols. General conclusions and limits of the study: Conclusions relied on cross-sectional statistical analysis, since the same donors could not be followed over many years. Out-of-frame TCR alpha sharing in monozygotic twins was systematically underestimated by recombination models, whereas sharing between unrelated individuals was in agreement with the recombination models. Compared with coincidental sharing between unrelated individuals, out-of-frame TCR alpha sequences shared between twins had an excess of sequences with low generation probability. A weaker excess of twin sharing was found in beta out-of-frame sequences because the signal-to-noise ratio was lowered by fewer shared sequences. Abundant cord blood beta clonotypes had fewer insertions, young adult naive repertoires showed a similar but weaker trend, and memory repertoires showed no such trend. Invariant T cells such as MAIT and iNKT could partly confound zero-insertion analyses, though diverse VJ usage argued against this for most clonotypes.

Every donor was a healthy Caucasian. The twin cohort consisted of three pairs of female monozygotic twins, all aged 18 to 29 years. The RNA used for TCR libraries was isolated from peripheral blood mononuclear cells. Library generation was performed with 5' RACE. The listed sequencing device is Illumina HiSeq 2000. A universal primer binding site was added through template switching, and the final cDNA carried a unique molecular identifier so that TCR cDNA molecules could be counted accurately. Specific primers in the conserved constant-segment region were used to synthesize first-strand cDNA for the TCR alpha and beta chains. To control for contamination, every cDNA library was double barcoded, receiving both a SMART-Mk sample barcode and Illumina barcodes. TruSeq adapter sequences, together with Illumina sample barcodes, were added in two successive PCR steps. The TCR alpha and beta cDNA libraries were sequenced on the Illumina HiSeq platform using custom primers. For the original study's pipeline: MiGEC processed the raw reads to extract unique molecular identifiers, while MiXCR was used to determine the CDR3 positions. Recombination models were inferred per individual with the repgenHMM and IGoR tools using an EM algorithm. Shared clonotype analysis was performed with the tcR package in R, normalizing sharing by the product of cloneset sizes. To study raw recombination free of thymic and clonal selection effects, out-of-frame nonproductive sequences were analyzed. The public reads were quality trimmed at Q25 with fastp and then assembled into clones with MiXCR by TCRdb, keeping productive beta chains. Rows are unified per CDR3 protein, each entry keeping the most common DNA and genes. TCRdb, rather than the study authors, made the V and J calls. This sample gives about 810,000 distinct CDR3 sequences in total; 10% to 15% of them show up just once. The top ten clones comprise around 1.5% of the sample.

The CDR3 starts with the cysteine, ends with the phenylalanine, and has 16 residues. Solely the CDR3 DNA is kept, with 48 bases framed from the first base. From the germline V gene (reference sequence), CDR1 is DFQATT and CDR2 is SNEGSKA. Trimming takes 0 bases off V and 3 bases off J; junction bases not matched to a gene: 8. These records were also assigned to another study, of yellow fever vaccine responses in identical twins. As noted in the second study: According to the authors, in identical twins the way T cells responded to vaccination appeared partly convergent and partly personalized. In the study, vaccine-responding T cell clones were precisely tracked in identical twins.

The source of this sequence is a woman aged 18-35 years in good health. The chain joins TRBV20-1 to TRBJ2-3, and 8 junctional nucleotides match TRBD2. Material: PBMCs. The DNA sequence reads TGCAGTGCTAGAGATCCGGGGGGGAGTAGAACAGATACGCAGTATTTT. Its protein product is CSARDPGGSRTDTQYF.